These 8 T cell receptor beta chains originate from one sample sequenced in a study of T cells after yellow fever vaccination. TCRdb re-called the 5' RACE reads through MiXCR, storing one row per CDR3 protein. The sample records some 420,000 distinct CDR3 sequences, roughly a sixth being singletons. The sample was PBMCs, taken before the yellow fever booster vaccination. These receptors all come from a man aged 18 to 30 who received the YFV17D yellow fever vaccine.

The chain carries TRBV9 and TRBJ2-7; D is perhaps TRBD1 or TRBD2 (5 bases each). Germline-derived CDR1 and CDR2 are SGDLS and YYNGEE. V was shortened by 0 bases and J by 2 bases, with 12 bases between the two germline ends. The CDR3 extends over 15 amino acids. The CDR3 sequence: CASSVESGPAYEQYF. CDR3 sequence (DNA): TGTGCCAGCAGCGTAGAGTCGGGACCCGCCTACGAGCAGTACTTC.

A few counts support this clonotype. This rearrangement joins TRBV2 to TRBJ2-1; possibly TRBD1 or TRBD2 for D (5 bases each). CDR1 and CDR2 (germline): SNHLY, FYNNEI. V was pared by 5 bases and J by 9 bases, with 8 bases between. The CDR3 runs to 11 residues. In DNA form, the CDR3 reads TGTGCCAGCAGTTCAGGGAGTGAGCAGTTCTTC. This translates into CASSSGSEQFF.

J is TRBJ1-2 and V is TRBV5-4, with D uncertain. V gave up 4 bases and J gave up 0 bases, with 7 bases separating them. This CDR3 region has 13 residues. Germline V lookup: CDR1 SGHNT, CDR2 YYREEE (reference sequence). This CDR3 is CASSREANYGYTF. Here the CDR3 DNA reads TGTGCCAGCAGCAGGGAAGCTAACTATGGCTACACCTTC.

The rearrangement uses TRBV4-3 and TRBJ2-7; TRBD1 matches at 7 bases. The germline gives CDR1 LGHNA, CDR2 YSLEER. The ends lost 3 bases at V and 4 bases at J; junction bases unmatched: 9. The CDR3 extends over 15 amino acids. The CDR3 is CASSQDEGQFYEQYF. The CDR3 bases are TGCGCCAGCAGCCAGGATGAGGGACAGTTTTACGAGCAGTACTTC.

This clonotype was seen a handful of times. The chain couples TRBV6-5 to TRBJ1-2; D unclear. CDR3 size: 13 residues. Germline V gives CDR1 MNHEY, CDR2 SVGAGI. Between the trimmed V and J ends, which lost 6 bases and 2 bases, there was a span of 10 bases. The CDR3 spells CASRPGPNYGYTF. The CDR3 nucleotides are TGTGCCAGCAGACCGGGCCCGAACTATGGCTACACCTTC.

There are many counts of this clonotype. V usage is TRBV27 and J usage is TRBJ1-2; 9 nucleotides agree with TRBD1. CDR3 length: 15 amino acids. The V and J ends lost 4 bases and 5 bases, in that order; junction bases with no gene match: 8. CDR1 is MNHEY and CDR2 is SMNVEV in the germline V gene (reference sequence). CDR3 nucleotide sequence: TGTGCCAGCAGTTGGGGACAGGGAGAGTTATATGGCTACACCTTC. It encodes CASSWGQGELYGYTF.

As for this clonotype: A junction end diverges from the germline sequence, so it may reflect a read error. The chain combines TRBV2 with TRBJ2-4; 8 bases agree with TRBD2. The CDR3 length is 11 residues. Germline lookup yields CDR1 SNHLY and CDR2 FYNNEI. The CDR3: CASSAYSGNSF. The CDR3 DNA reads as TGTGCCAGCAGCGCCTATAGCGGGAACTCCTTC.

The V call is TRBV29-1, the J call TRBJ2-3; D remains unclear. V was shortened by 4 bases and J by 8 bases, with 13 bases between the two germline ends. Germline V gene sequence: CDR1 SQVTM, CDR2 ANQGSEA. This CDR3 comprises 12 residues. CDR3 protein: CSVGLDQSTQYF. The CDR3 DNA follows: TGCAGCGTTGGGCTCGACCAAAGTACGCAGTATTTT.